This T cell receptor beta chain was captured by sequencing in a study of beta chain features in type 1 diabetes. Germline-derived CDR1 and CDR2 are PRHDT and FYEKMQ (reference sequence). The CDR3 extends over 17 amino acids. Trimming at V came to 1 base and at J to 6 bases, leaving 15 bases not matched to a gene. Whole-study findings and limits: There was a moderate but significant shortening of TCRB CDR3s in all four CD4+ subsets of Type 1 diabetes patients. A closer apparent resemblance between naive, central memory and Treg TCRB repertoires was seen in patients than in healthy donors.

As regards this clone: Its antigen is currently unknown.

Sorted populations all had greater than 98% purity. Since all of the isolated RNA was reverse transcribed, expressed TCRB transcripts were what got sequenced. Generated by immunoSEQ multiplex PCR, the TCRdb table keeps only in-frame clones and is missing some. The table includes about 360,000 clones, roughly an eighth detected once. Specimen: naive CD4+ T cells from blood. The rearrangement uses TRBV13 and TRBJ2-7; 7 bases agree with TRBD2. This receptor was identified in a young man in good health. The CDR3 DNA reads TGTGCCAGCAGCTTAGTATACAGGCGGGAGTCCGCCCGCGAGCAGTACTTC. Translated: CASSLVYRRESAREQYF.